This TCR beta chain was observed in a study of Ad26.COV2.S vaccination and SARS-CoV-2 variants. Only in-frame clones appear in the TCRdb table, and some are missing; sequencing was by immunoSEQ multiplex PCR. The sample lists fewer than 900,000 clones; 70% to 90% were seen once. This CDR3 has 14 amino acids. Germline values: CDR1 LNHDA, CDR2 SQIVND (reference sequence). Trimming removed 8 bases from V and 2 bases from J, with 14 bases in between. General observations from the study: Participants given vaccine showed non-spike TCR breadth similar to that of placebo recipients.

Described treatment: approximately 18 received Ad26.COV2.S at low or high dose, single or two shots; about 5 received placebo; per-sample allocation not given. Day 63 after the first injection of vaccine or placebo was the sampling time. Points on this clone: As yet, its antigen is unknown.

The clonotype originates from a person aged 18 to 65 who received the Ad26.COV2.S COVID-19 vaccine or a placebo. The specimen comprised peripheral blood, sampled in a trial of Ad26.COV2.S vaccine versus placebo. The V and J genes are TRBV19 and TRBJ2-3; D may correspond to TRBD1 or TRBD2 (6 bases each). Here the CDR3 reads CASAEGGATDTQYF. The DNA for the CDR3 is TGTGCCAGTGCGGAGGGGGGTGCCACAGATACGCAGTATTTT.